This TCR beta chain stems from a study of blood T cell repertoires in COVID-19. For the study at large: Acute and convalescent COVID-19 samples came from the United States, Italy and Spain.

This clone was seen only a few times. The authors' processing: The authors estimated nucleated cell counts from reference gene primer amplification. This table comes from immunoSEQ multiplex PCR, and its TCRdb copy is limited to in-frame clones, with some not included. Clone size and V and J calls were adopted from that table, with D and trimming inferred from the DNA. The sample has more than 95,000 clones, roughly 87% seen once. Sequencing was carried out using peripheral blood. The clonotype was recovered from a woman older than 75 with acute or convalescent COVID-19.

This CDR3 is CASERDRLVDSPLHF. As DNA, the CDR3 is TGTGCCAGCGAGAGAGACAGGCTGGTGGATTCACCCCTCCACTTT. The V call is TRBV6-5, the J call TRBJ1-6; tentatively, D is TRBD1 (6 bases). Trimming stripped 8 bases from V and 8 bases from J, with 19 bases between. This CDR3 has 15 amino acids. In germline, CDR1 is MNHEY, CDR2 SVGAGI.